This T cell receptor beta chain was sequenced for a study of blood T cell repertoires in COVID-19. Study context: Whether acute or convalescent, the COVID-19 samples came from the United States, Italy and Spain. Sources were T cells, B-cell-depleted T cells, or PBMCs; the material itself was cDNA or gDNA.

Authors' data handling: Amplification of reference gene primers provided the estimated nucleated cell counts. This table comes from immunoSEQ multiplex PCR, and its TCRdb copy is limited to in-frame clones, with some not included. The V and J calls and clone size were taken over from that table, and D and trimming were inferred from the DNA. The table has some 300,000 clones, more than 85% seen once; the top ten hold roughly 1%. The germline gives CDR1 SGHTA, CDR2 FQGNSA. Unmatched junction bases numbered 9, after V lost 2 bases and J lost 5 bases. The CDR3 runs 16 residues. Participants' reported clinical history set cohort assignment.

The receptor was derived from a woman younger than 45 who had recovered from COVID-19. This rearrangement joins TRBV7-2 to TRBJ2-1; 7 bases align to TRBD1. Sample: PBMCs or T cells enriched from blood (not recorded which). The CDR3 DNA follows: TGTGCCAGCAGCTTACGTCAGGGGGTAAAAAACAATGAGCAGTTCTTC. Translated: CASSLRQGVKNNEQFF.